One TCR beta chain is described in this entry. Per the study methods: Amplifying reference gene primers gave estimates of nucleated cell counts. The repertoire was sequenced with immunoSEQ multiplex PCR; TCRdb's copy has only in-frame clones and lacks some. For V, J and clone size, that table is used; D and trimming come from the DNA. Among 88,000 or so clones listed, roughly 80% were seen once. The data are from a study of blood T cell repertoires in COVID-19. Study context: The United States, Italy and Spain provided the acute and convalescent COVID-19 samples. The analysed material was cDNA or gDNA that came from T cells, B-cell-depleted T cells, or PBMCs.

The ends were cut back, 8 bases at V and 4 bases at J, with 14 bases in the middle. In germline, CDR1 is SEHNR, CDR2 FQNEAQ (reference sequence). This CDR3 has 13 amino acids. The chain uses TRBV7-9 and TRBJ1-2; D not certain. The sequence derives from a human donor in a cohort sampled during active COVID-19. Sequenced sample: peripheral blood. The CDR3 sequence is CASGGSSTYGYTF. CDR3 DNA: TGTGCCAGCGGCGGTAGCAGCACCTATGGCTACACCTTC.